This T cell receptor (beta chain) was identified in a study of long-term antiretroviral therapy in people with HIV. Study context: When the earliest samples were collected, ART was typically delayed until CD4 counts fell.

Study-wide results and limits: Those clones which expanded before ART made up the dominant part of the repertoire at all time points. Information pertaining to ART adherence, viral resistance or therapeutic modifications was not obtained.

Germline V gene data show CDR1 as SGHNT and CDR2 as YYREEE (reference sequence). V shed 5 bases and J shed 1 base, with 11 bases lying between them. This CDR3 contains 14 residues. All donors provided no fewer than one pre-ART and no fewer than two post-ART PBMC samples. Sequencing relied on immunoSEQ assay v3.0, run at survey level. Profiling relied on immunoSEQ multiplex PCR, and the TCRdb table lists in-frame clones only, not all of them. There are tens of thousands of clones in the sample; 70% to 90% occur only once, and 4% to 5% lies in the top ten. With regard to this clone: No antigen is known for it.

This sequence originates from a man aged 55 to 70 with HIV. Specimen: unsorted PBMCs, collected 1.3 years after starting antiretroviral therapy. The chain links TRBV5-4 to TRBJ2-3, with D unclear. The CDR3 region is CASRRTEGTDTQYF. The CDR3 DNA sequence: TGTGCCAGCAGGCGCACAGAGGGCACAGATACGCAGTATTTT.